These T cell receptor beta chains were read from a single sample in a study of shared clonotypes between healthy human individuals. Here immunoSEQ multiplex PCR was the method, and the copy in TCRdb shows in-frame clones only, minus some. The sample includes about 700,000 clones, about 90% seen only once; the top ten take nearly 25%. Sequenced: naive CD8+ T cells sorted from blood. The receptors stem from a man aged 30 to 45 in good health. The conserved cysteine and the conserved F or W are not part of the CDR3 here. Fields, in order: J gene, D gene, V gene, CDR3 protein. A D gene is named only where the DNA matches it firmly.

TRBJ2-7	NA	TRBV27	ASSPGASYEQY
TRBJ2-5	NA	TRBV27	ASSLLPGHEETQY
TRBJ2-3	NA	TRBV27	ASSLSSGLRTDTQY
TRBJ1-4	NA	TRBV15	ATSKITGRGEKLF
TRBJ2-1	NA	TRBV28	ASTESSSYNEQF
TRBJ2-4	TRBD1	TRBV14	ASSQVRTGGKGDIQY
TRBJ1-1	NA	TRBV4-1	ASSQVLRAEAF
TRBJ1-2	NA	TRBV6-1	ASSALLSGPRGYT
TRBJ2-1	NA	TRBV13	ASSLVGSYNEQF
TRBJ2-1	NA	TRBV7-3	ASSLTTGYNEQF
TRBJ2-5	NA	TRBV5-5	ASSLVGGTSWGQGVETQY
TRBJ2-3	TRBD1	TRBV7-9	ASSPQLGGDEPTDTQY
TRBJ2-7	NA	TRBV9	ASSVGVPGYEQY
TRBJ1-1	TRBD1	TRBV27	ASSGPGTGSATEAF